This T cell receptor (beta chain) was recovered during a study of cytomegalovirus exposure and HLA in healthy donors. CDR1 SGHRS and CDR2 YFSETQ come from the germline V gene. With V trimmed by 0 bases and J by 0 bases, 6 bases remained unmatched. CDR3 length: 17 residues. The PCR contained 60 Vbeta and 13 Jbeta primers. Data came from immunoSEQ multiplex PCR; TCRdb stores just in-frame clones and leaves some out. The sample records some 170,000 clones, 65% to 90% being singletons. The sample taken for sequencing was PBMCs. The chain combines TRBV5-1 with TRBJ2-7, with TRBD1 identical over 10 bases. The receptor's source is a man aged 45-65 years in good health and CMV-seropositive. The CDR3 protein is CASSLAGTGEVSYEQYF. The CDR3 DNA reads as TGCGCCAGCAGCTTGGCCGGGACAGGGGAAGTCTCCTACGAGCAGTACTTC.